The 21 T cell receptor beta chains below all came from one sample that was sequenced in a study of cytomegalovirus exposure and HLA in healthy donors. A multiplex PCR was run with 60 Vbeta primers and 13 Jbeta primers. The data were produced by immunoSEQ multiplex PCR, yet TCRdb's version contains in-frame clones alone and is incomplete. The sample shows about 160,000 clones, under 75% of them seen only once. The source material was PBMCs. These receptors all stem from a man aged 40-50 years in good health and CMV-seropositive.

The CDR3 sequence is CASSPGQLVDTQYF. In DNA form, the CDR3 reads TGTGCCAGCTCACCAGGACAGTTAGTAGATACGCAGTATTTT. V gene TRBV18 combines with J gene TRBJ2-3; perhaps TRBD1 as D (6 bases). V lost 2 bases, J lost 5 bases, and 11 bases lay in between. This CDR3 contains 14 residues. The germline V gene has CDR1 KGHSH and CDR2 LQKENI.

The rearrangement uses TRBV2 and TRBJ2-6, with 7 positions matching TRBD1. Germline V lookup: CDR1 SNHLY, CDR2 FYNNEI. Trimming at V came to 2 bases and at J to 4 bases, leaving 11 bases not matched to a gene. This CDR3 has 18 amino acids. CDR3 region: CASSESLQGRAGANVLTF. In DNA, the CDR3 is TGTGCCAGCAGTGAAAGTCTACAGGGGCGCGCAGGGGCCAACGTCCTGACTTTC. The full variable domain, completed using reference TRBV2 and TRBJ2-6, is EPEVTQTPSHQVTQMGQEVILRCVPISNHLYFYWYRQILGQKVEFLVSFYNNEISEKSEIFDDQFSVERPDGSNFTLKIRSTKLEDSAMYFCASSESLQGRAGANVLTFGAGSRLTVL.

This chain connects TRBV6-1 to TRBJ2-7; TRBD1 is a possible D gene (5 bases). CDR1 MNHNS and CDR2 SASEGT come from the germline V gene. Trimming took off 2 bases at V and 0 bases at J, with 8 bases between the two ends. This CDR3 region has 14 residues. CDR3: CASSERQLSYEQYF. CDR3 nucleotides: TGTGCCAGCAGTGAAAGACAGCTCTCCTACGAGCAGTACTTC.

A word on this clone: At one end, the junction sequence differs from germline, possibly due to a read error. The chain joins TRBV20-1 to TRBJ2-7; 9 bases agree with TRBD1. Per germline, CDR1 DFQATT and CDR2 SNEGSKA (reference sequence). CDR3 length equals 11 residues. The CDR3 DNA reads as TGTAAGGACAGGGGTTCCTACGAGCAGTACTTC. Protein: CKDRGSYEQYF.

The chain is built from TRBV6-5 and TRBJ1-1; D not resolved. CDR3 size: 12 residues. Germline values: CDR1 MNHEY, CDR2 SVGAGI. Trimming pared 8 bases from V and 4 bases from J, leaving 11 bases between. In nucleotides, the CDR3 is TGTGCCAGCTCCTCGACTGGCACTGAAGCTTTCTTT. This encodes CASSSTGTEAFF.

This chain links TRBV6-5 with TRBJ1-5, with D possibly TRBD1 on 5 matching bases. V was shortened by 6 bases and J by 7 bases, with 16 bases between the two germline ends. Germline-derived CDR1 and CDR2 are MNHEY and SVGAGI. The length of the CDR3 is 14 residues. CDR3 sequence: CASSSGGGIQPQHF. CDR3 nucleotide sequence: TGTGCCAGCAGCTCCGGTGGGGGGATCCAGCCCCAGCATTTT.

The chain carries TRBV6-1 and TRBJ1-2; D uncertain. CDR3 length equals 14 residues. V lost 2 bases and J lost 8, with 15 bases in between. Germline V gene sequence: CDR1 MNHNS, CDR2 SASEGT. CDR3 sequence: CASSESGPSGGYTF. The DNA of the CDR3 is TGTGCCAGCAGTGAAAGTGGGCCCTCTGGAGGCTACACCTTC.

This rearrangement joins TRBV7-3 to TRBJ2-3; TRBD2 agrees at 8 bases. Trimming at V came to 4 bases and at J to 7 bases, leaving 13 bases not matched to a gene. Germline lookup yields CDR1 SGHTA and CDR2 FQGTGA. The CDR3 runs 16 residues. DNA for the CDR3: TGTGCCAGCAGCTCGCCCCCGGGGGGGGGCAGGAATACGCAGTATTTT. As protein: CASSSPPGGGRNTQYF.

This clone was picked up one time. The chain recombines TRBV7-9 with TRBJ2-3; 10 bases fit TRBD2. The germline V gene has CDR1 SEHNR and CDR2 FQNEAQ (reference sequence). With 1 base clipped from V and 5 bases from J, the junction kept 6 bases outside the gene matches. This CDR3 contains 16 residues. The CDR3 nucleotides read TGTGCCAGCAGCTTAGATACTAGCGGGGTGGGAGATACGCAGTATTTT. The encoded protein is CASSLDTSGVGDTQYF.

V usage is TRBV7-3 and J usage is TRBJ2-7; D perhaps matches TRBD2 (7 bases). This CDR3 is built from 13 residues. Trimming shortened V by 2 bases and J by 6 bases, and 11 bases separated the two germline ends. From germline, CDR1 is SGHTA and CDR2 FQGTGA. CDR3 in amino acids: CASSLGGAGEQYF. CDR3 nucleotides: TGTGCCAGCAGCTTAGGGGGGGCGGGCGAGCAGTACTTC.

This clone came up a few times. The J gene is TRBJ2-2, the V gene TRBV9; the D gene is possibly TRBD1 (5 bases). The CDR3 has 13 amino acids. Germline CDR1 and CDR2: SGDLS and YYNGEE. The ends were cut back, 10 bases at V and 0 bases at J, with 10 bases in the middle. Written as DNA, the CDR3 is TGTGCCGGGCAGGGAACGAACACCGGGGAGCTGTTTTTT. Its protein product is CAGQGTNTGELFF.

The CDR3 here is CASSTEGGWGSEAFF. CDR3 nucleotides: TGTGCCAGCAGCACCGAGGGGGGGTGGGGCTCTGAAGCTTTCTTT. This chain joins TRBV7-3 and TRBJ1-1; the D gene is possibly TRBD1 (6 bases). CDR1 is SGHTA, CDR2 FQGTGA, per germline. V dropped 5 bases and J dropped 6 bases, with 19 bases sitting between them. CDR3 length: 15 amino acids.

The chain couples TRBV10-2 to TRBJ1-1, with 7 positions matching TRBD1. V shed 2 bases and J 3 bases; nucleotides not matched to a gene: 9. This CDR3 comprises 16 residues. Germline V CDR1 and CDR2: WSHSY, SAAADI. CDR3 protein: CASSEASGGWYTEAFF. The CDR3 nucleotides are TGCGCCAGCAGTGAGGCTTCAGGGGGGTGGTACACTGAAGCTTTCTTT.

CDR3 sequence reads: CASSQTRDMNTEAFF. Written as DNA, the CDR3 is TGTGCCAGCAGCCAAACGAGGGACATGAACACTGAAGCTTTCTTT. The chain has TRBV4-2 and TRBJ1-1, with a weak D call TRBD1 (6 bases). The V end lost 2 bases, the J end lost 0 bases, and 10 bases lay between the germline ends. Per germline, CDR1 LGHNA and CDR2 YNFKEQ. The CDR3 length is 15 residues.

As to this clone: Different DNA sequences within this sample yield the same CDR3. This chain joins TRBV20-1 and TRBJ1-1; no definite D call. Per germline, CDR1 DFQATT and CDR2 SNEGSKA (reference sequence). Trimming removed 7 bases from V and 1 base from J, with 7 bases in between. The CDR3 runs 11 residues. The CDR3 DNA reads TGCAGTGTCGGAGGGAACACTGAAGCTTTCTTT. Protein product: CSVGGNTEAFF.

The V and J genes are TRBV5-5 and TRBJ1-2; D ambiguous. The CDR3 runs 13 residues. Germline V gene lookup returns CDR1 SGHKS and CDR2 YYEKEE (reference sequence). V was clipped by 4 bases and J by 4 bases, with 11 bases between them. CDR3 sequence (DNA): TGTGCCAGCAGCCCCCTGGGGAGCTATGGCTACACCTTC. Protein sequence: CASSPLGSYGYTF. The complete variable domain, with remaining parts taken from reference TRBV5-5 and TRBJ1-2, reads DAGVTQSPTHLIKTRGQQVTLRCSPISGHKSVSWYQQVLGQGPQFIFQYYEKEERGRGNFPDRFSARQFPNYSSELNVNALLLGDSALYLCASSPLGSYGYTFGSGTRLTVV.

The V call is TRBV5-1, the J call TRBJ2-3; D is perhaps TRBD2 (7 bases). This CDR3 is built from 15 residues. Germline lookup yields CDR1 SGHRS and CDR2 YFSETQ. V lost 7 bases to trimming and J lost 4 bases, with 19 bases between them. In nucleotides, the CDR3 is TGCGCCAGCTACAGGGATCGTCGGGGGGCAGATACGCAGTATTTT. Translating gives CASYRDRRGADTQYF. Full variable domain (remainder filled in from reference TRBV5-1 and TRBJ2-3): KAGVTQTPRYLIKTRGQQVTLSCSPISGHRSVSWYQQTPGQGLQFLFEYFSETQRNKGNFPGRFSGRQFSNSRSEMNVSTLELGDSALYLCASYRDRRGADTQYFGPGTRLTVL.

This clone was seen more than once but under ten times. The chain employs TRBV7-9 and TRBJ2-3; D is perhaps TRBD1 (5 bases). The CDR3 consists of 15 residues. V lost 5 bases, J lost 0 bases, and 12 bases lay in between. Germline V lookup: CDR1 SEHNR, CDR2 FQNEAQ (reference sequence). The CDR3 region has the DNA TGTGCCAGCAGCCCGACAGAGCCTAGCACAGATACGCAGTATTTT. Encoded protein: CASSPTEPSTDTQYF.

The V and J genes are TRBV4-1 and TRBJ2-1; D not resolved. CDR1 and CDR2 from the germline V gene are MGHRA and YSYEKL. Deletions cut 4 bases from V and 5 bases from J, with 9 bases between. This CDR3 has 13 residues. The CDR3 DNA sequence: TGCGCCAGCAGCCTCCTAGAAAACAATGAGCAGTTCTTC. Its translation is CASSLLENNEQFF.

The chain carries TRBV5-4 and TRBJ1-4; the match to TRBD1 covers 8 bases. Germline CDR1 is SGHNT and CDR2 is YYREEE (reference sequence). With 1 base clipped from V and 8 bases from J, the junction kept 4 bases outside the gene matches. This CDR3 is built from 14 residues. The CDR3: CASSLQGAEEKLFF. The CDR3 bases are TGTGCCAGCAGCTTGCAGGGGGCTGAGGAAAAACTGTTTTTT.

The chain couples TRBV19 to TRBJ2-2; the D gene is possibly TRBD2 (6 bases). The CDR3 covers 16 residues. V was pared by 3 bases and J by 7 bases, with 18 bases between. The germline V gene encodes CDR1 LNHDA and CDR2 SQIVND (reference sequence). The CDR3 DNA follows: TGTGCCAGTAGTATTCTCTGGGTAGGGGAGGACGGGGAGCTGTTTTTT. Translated, it gives CASSILWVGEDGELFF.